Shown below are 8 T cell receptor beta chains from a single sample sequenced in a study of OX40 agonist ivuxolimab in advanced cancers. The protocol was immunoSEQ multiplex PCR, while the TCRdb copy is restricted to in-frame clones and leaves out a portion. The repertoire holds nearly 90,000 clones, 87% seen once, with 1.5% to 2% in the top ten. Specimen: CD4+ or CD8+ T cells sorted from blood, collected in a trial of the OX40 agonist ivuxolimab. The receptors originated from an adult with an advanced solid tumor such as melanoma, head and neck, liver or kidney cancer.

The V call is TRBV19, the J call TRBJ2-7; 8 bases fit TRBD1. The ends lost 4 bases at V and 3 bases at J; junction bases unmatched: 8. Germline lookup yields CDR1 LNHDA and CDR2 SQIVND (reference sequence). The length of the CDR3 is 15 residues. The CDR3 DNA reads as TGTGCCAGTAGTAATCGCAGGGGGCCTCTCTACGAGCAGTACTTC. Protein product: CASSNRRGPLYEQYF.

V and J are TRBV19 and TRBJ2-1; TRBD2 matches 12 bases. CDR1 and CDR2 from the germline V gene are LNHDA and SQIVND (reference sequence). This CDR3 is 15 amino acids long. V trimming: 5 bases; J trimming: 6 bases; junction bases outside the gene matches: 5. In DNA, the CDR3 is TGTGCCAGTAGTGGAACGGGACTAGCGGGCAATGAGCAGTTCTTC. This encodes CASSGTGLAGNEQFF.

The genes are TRBV19 and TRBJ2-2; no firm D call. The CDR3 consists of 13 residues. Germline values: CDR1 LNHDA, CDR2 SQIVND (reference sequence). V gave up 10 bases and J gave up 6 bases, with 15 bases separating them. The CDR3 here is CATRTFSAGELFF. CDR3 nucleotides: TGTGCCACCAGGACCTTCTCAGCCGGGGAGCTGTTTTTT.

J is TRBJ1-2 and V is TRBV30; 8 bases fit TRBD1. CDR1 and CDR2 from the germline V gene are GTSNPN and SVGIG (reference sequence). V shed 4 bases and J 6 bases; nucleotides not matched to a gene: 4. CDR3 size: 12 residues. The CDR3 region has the DNA TGTGCCTGGACAACAGGGGGTGATGGCTACACCTTC. This gives the protein CAWTTGGDGYTF. Full variable domain (remainder filled in from reference TRBV30 and TRBJ1-2): SQTIHQWPATLVQPVGSPLSLECTVEGTSNPNLYWYRQAAGRGLQLLFYSVGIGQISSEVPQNLSASRPQDRQFILSSKKLLLSDSGFYLCAWTTGGDGYTFGSGTRLTVV.

The genes are TRBV11-2 and TRBJ1-3; D is unresolved. The CDR3 runs to 13 residues. From germline, CDR1 is SGHAT and CDR2 FQNNGV. V was trimmed by 4 bases and J by 2 bases, leaving 6 bases between them. The CDR3 DNA reads as TGTGCCAGCAGCTCCGGGCCTGGAAACACCATATATTTT. This sequence encodes CASSSGPGNTIYF.

The V gene is TRBV7-2, the J gene TRBJ2-3, with 8 bases aligning to TRBD2. Per the germline V gene, CDR1 is SGHTA and CDR2 is FQGNSA. The CDR3 has 14 amino acids. V was pared by 3 bases and J by 4 bases, with 3 bases of the junction left unmatched. The CDR3 reads CASSFSRGADTQYF. The DNA for the CDR3 is TGTGCCAGCAGCTTCTCGCGGGGGGCAGATACGCAGTATTTT.

The chain uses TRBV2 and TRBJ2-3, with TRBD1 matching over 8 bases. J lost 2 bases, V lost 8 bases, and 6 bases had no gene match. Germline V gene sequence: CDR1 SNHLY, CDR2 FYNNEI. The CDR3 is 14 amino acids. The DNA of the CDR3 is TGTGCCAGCGGACGGACAGGGACCACAGATACGCAGTATTTT. It translates to CASGRTGTTDTQYF.

J is TRBJ2-5 and V is TRBV7-2; TRBD1 matches 7 bases. TRBJ2-7 matches the DNA end more closely, so the J call is doubtful. The CDR3 contains 13 residues. CDR1 and CDR2 (germline): SGHTA, FQGNSA. CDR3 sequence (DNA): TGTGCCAGCAGCGCCGGGACAGCCTACGAGCAGTACTTC. Translating gives CASSAGTAYEQYF.